These 24 T cell receptor beta chains share one sample of origin, sequenced in a study of cytomegalovirus exposure and HLA in healthy donors. Use of 60 Vbeta and 13 Jbeta primers characterized the PCR. Sequencing was performed with immunoSEQ multiplex PCR; in TCRdb, only in-frame clones are kept and a portion is missing. This table has 150,000 to 200,000 clones, 80% appearing once. The sample taken for sequencing was PBMCs. The receptors were sampled from a girl aged 5-17 years in good health and CMV-seropositive.

The chain has TRBV27 and TRBJ2-1; 9 bases are a match to TRBD2. The CDR3 spans 17 residues. CDR1 and CDR2 from the germline V gene are MNHEY and SMNVEV (reference sequence). The J segment lost 0 bases and the V segment lost 4 bases, leaving 7 bases of the junction unmatched. CDR3 residues: CASSSGLARSSYNEQFF. The CDR3, as DNA: TGTGCCAGCAGTTCCGGACTAGCGAGAAGCTCCTACAATGAGCAGTTCTTC.

V gene TRBV10-3 combines with J gene TRBJ1-3; TRBD1 matches at 7 bases. Germline CDR1 ENHRY, CDR2 SYGVKD. V shed 8 bases, J shed 5 bases, and the junction held 9 bases outside the gene matches. This CDR3 is built from 14 residues. Written as DNA, the CDR3 is TGTGCCATCTCCGGGACAGAGACAAGAAACACCATATATTTT. Residues: CAISGTETRNTIYF.

The chain combines TRBV7-2 with TRBJ1-2; no clear D gene. Trimming pared 7 bases from V and 4 bases from J, leaving 19 bases between. Germline V gives CDR1 SGHTA, CDR2 FQGNSA. CDR3 length: 15 amino acids. The DNA of the CDR3 is TGTGCCAGCACTTTTTCGAGGAGTTCCTTCTATGGCTACACCTTC. Translation gives CASTFSRSSFYGYTF.

The sample holds one count of this clone. J is TRBJ1-1 and V is TRBV4-1; D remains ambiguous. There are 15 residues in the CDR3. Trimming removed 0 bases from V and 5 bases from J, with 13 bases in between. Germline CDR1 and CDR2: MGHRA and YSYEKL. The chain's CDR3 is CASSQDKRVFTEAFF. CDR3 nucleotide sequence: TGCGCCAGCAGCCAAGATAAGAGGGTCTTTACTGAAGCTTTCTTT.

This clone was recorded a few times. The rearrangement links TRBV5-4 to TRBJ2-5; D gene uncertain. The CDR3 sequence is 14 residues long. CDR1 SGHNT and CDR2 YYREEE come from the germline V gene (reference sequence). V lost 1 base, J lost 0 bases, and 7 bases lay in between. The CDR3 is CASSLTGYQETQYF. As DNA, the CDR3 is TGTGCCAGCAGCTTGACCGGGTACCAAGAGACCCAGTACTTC.

The chain uses TRBV7-8 and TRBJ2-7; 14 bases line up with TRBD2. Per germline, CDR1 SGHVS and CDR2 FQNEAQ. Trimming at V came to 5 bases and at J to 5 bases, leaving 5 bases not matched to a gene. The CDR3 covers 15 residues. The CDR3 DNA is TGTGCCAGCAGCGCGGGACTAGCGGGAGTGAACGAGCAGTACTTC. Protein product: CASSAGLAGVNEQYF.

The chain is built from TRBV19 and TRBJ1-2, with 7 nucleotides matching TRBD1. The V gene's germline CDR1 is LNHDA and CDR2 SQIVND (reference sequence). Unmatched junction bases numbered 14, after V lost 4 bases and J lost 6 bases. The CDR3 sequence is 16 residues long. This CDR3 reads CASSRPSGQPTHGYTF. The CDR3 DNA reads TGTGCCAGTAGTAGGCCCTCGGGACAGCCCACCCATGGCTACACCTTC.

The chain recombines TRBV6-1 with TRBJ2-7; 7 bases align to TRBD1. This CDR3 region has 15 residues. Trimming removed 2 bases from V and 4 bases from J; junction bases left unmatched: 8. Looked up from germline, CDR1 is MNHNS and CDR2 is SASEGT. CDR3 in DNA: TGTGCCAGCAGTGAACCTAGACAGGGTCGTTACGAGCAGTACTTC. It is translated as CASSEPRQGRYEQYF.

The chain uses TRBV4-1 and TRBJ2-1; tentatively, D is TRBD2 (6 bases). This CDR3 is built from 13 residues. Germline loops: CDR1 MGHRA, CDR2 YSYEKL. Trimming took 4 bases from V and 8 from J, leaving 12 bases between them. The CDR3 is CASSLRLGHEQFF. For the CDR3, the DNA is TGCGCCAGCAGCCTACGACTAGGACATGAGCAGTTCTTC.

The chain couples TRBV4-1 to TRBJ2-1; D not certain. From germline, CDR1 is MGHRA and CDR2 YSYEKL. Trimming stripped 0 bases from V and 7 bases from J, with 10 bases between. The CDR3 loop spans 14 amino acids. The CDR3 DNA reads as TGCGCCAGCAGCCAAGATGGTCCCAGAAATGAGCAGTTCTTC. This gives the protein CASSQDGPRNEQFF.

This clone is a singleton in its sample. V usage is TRBV27 and J usage is TRBJ1-5; 7 nucleotides agree with TRBD1. Germline V gene lookup returns CDR1 MNHEY and CDR2 SMNVEV (reference sequence). The CDR3 sequence is 17 residues long. J lost 1 base, V lost 7 bases, and 13 bases had no gene match. For the CDR3, the DNA is TGTGCCAGCAATCCCAGGGGGATTCTTAGGAGCAATCAGCCCCAGCATTTT. This sequence encodes CASNPRGILRSNQPQHF.

The chain joins TRBV25-1 to TRBJ2-7, with D maybe TRBD2 (5 bases). This CDR3 has 15 residues. V lost 2 bases and J lost 2, with 13 bases in between. The germline V gene encodes CDR1 MGHDK and CDR2 SYGVNS. CDR3 in DNA: TGTGCCAGCAGTGAACCTGGCGGGCAGACCTACGAGCAGTACTTC. Translation gives CASSEPGGQTYEQYF.

This rearrangement joins TRBV7-9 to TRBJ2-7; tentatively, D is TRBD2 (5 bases). The germline gives CDR1 SEHNR, CDR2 FQNEAQ (reference sequence). This CDR3 has 14 amino acids. Trimming pared 3 bases from V and 7 bases from J, leaving 16 bases between. DNA of the CDR3: TGTGCCAGCAGCTTGGGAGCGTTAATAGGGGAGCAGTACTTC. It specifies CASSLGALIGEQYF.

The genes are TRBV29-1 and TRBJ2-5, with 9 bases identical to TRBD1. TRBJ2-7 matches the DNA end more closely, so the J call is doubtful. Germline values: CDR1 SQVTM, CDR2 ANQGSEA. This CDR3 is 13 amino acids long. The DNA of the CDR3 is TGCAGCGTGGCCGGGACAGGGTACTACGAGCAGTACTTC. Translation gives CSVAGTGYYEQYF.

The chain carries TRBV6-1 and TRBJ2-5, with TRBD1 matching over 9 bases. The CDR3 runs 16 residues. The germline gives CDR1 MNHNS, CDR2 SASEGT. The J segment lost 1 base and the V segment lost 4 bases, leaving 7 bases of the junction unmatched. CDR3 sequence reads: CASSVQNRGPQETQYF. DNA of the CDR3: TGTGCCAGCAGTGTCCAGAACAGGGGGCCCCAAGAGACCCAGTACTTC.

About this clone itself: One end of the junction is discordant with germline, which a read error may explain. The chain is built from TRBV7-7 and TRBJ1-1; no clear D gene. This CDR3 spans 13 amino acids. Germline CDR1 is SSHAT and CDR2 is FNYEAQ (reference sequence). The CDR3 spells CASSFGEDTEAFF. CDR3 coding DNA: TGTGCTAGCAGCTTTGGGGAGGACACTGAAGCTTTCTTT.

This chain links TRBV6-6 with TRBJ1-2; D not certain. Germline V gene data show CDR1 as MNHNY and CDR2 as SVGAGI (reference sequence). Trimming pared 6 bases from V and 4 bases from J, leaving 12 bases between. CDR3 length equals 13 residues. The CDR3 DNA reads as TGTGCCAGCAGCCCGACCCCTAGCTATGGCTACACCTTC. Encoded protein: CASSPTPSYGYTF.

CDR3 nucleotides: TGTGCCAGCGGGTCCGTTGACTTGGTAGCTTTCTTT. It encodes CASGSVDLVAFF. The chain couples TRBV5-4 to TRBJ1-1; D not certain. Trimming took off 7 bases at V and 10 bases at J, with 17 bases between the two ends. This CDR3 is 12 amino acids long. Germline V CDR1 and CDR2: SGHNT, YYREEE (reference sequence). The full variable domain, in which reference TRBV5-4 and TRBJ1-1 provide the parts outside the CDR3, is ETGVTQSPTHLIKTRGQQVTLRCSSQSGHNTVSWYQQALGQGPQFIFQYYREEENGRGNFPPRFSGLQFPNYSSELNVNALELDDSALYLCASGSVDLVAFFGQGTRLTVV.

This clone was seen only once. The chain employs TRBV25-1 and TRBJ2-5; 11 bases line up with TRBD1. CDR1 is MGHDK and CDR2 is SYGVNS in the germline V gene. The V and J ends lost 6 bases and 2 bases, in that order; junction bases with no gene match: 5. The CDR3 loop spans 15 amino acids. The CDR3 loop reads CASSPDRGPQETQYF. CDR3 DNA sequence: TGTGCCAGCAGCCCGGACAGGGGGCCGCAAGAGACCCAGTACTTC. Full variable domain (remainder filled in from reference TRBV25-1 and TRBJ2-5): EADIYQTPRYLVIGTGKKITLECSQTMGHDKMYWYQQDPGMELHLIHYSYGVNSTEKGDLSSESTVSRIRTEHFPLTLESARPSHTSQYLCASSPDRGPQETQYFGPGTRLLVL.

The gene calls are TRBV6-5 and TRBJ2-7, with 11 nucleotides matching TRBD2. J lost 4 bases, V lost 2 bases, and 7 bases had no gene match. This CDR3 region has 16 residues. The germline CDR1 and CDR2 sequences are MNHEY and SVGAGI. CDR3 sequence (DNA): TGTGCCAGCAGTTACGGGACTAGCGGAAGGTTATACGAGCAGTACTTC. Translation gives CASSYGTSGRLYEQYF.

The chain employs TRBV10-1 and TRBJ2-3; no definite D call. This CDR3 is 16 amino acids long. Looked up from germline, CDR1 is WNHNN and CDR2 is SYGVQD (reference sequence). The V end lost 3 bases, the J end lost 2 bases, and 15 bases lay between the germline ends. CDR3 nucleotides: TGCGCCAGCAGTGACGCTAGGCTGCGGATCACAGATACGCAGTATTTT. Amino acids: CASSDARLRITDTQYF.

The chain uses TRBV7-9 and TRBJ2-7; maybe TRBD1 (6 bases). V lost 4 bases to trimming and J lost 3 bases, with 16 bases between them. The CDR3 covers 15 residues. Germline CDR1 reads SEHNR; CDR2 reads FQNEAQ (reference sequence). The CDR3: CASSSTGPLSYEQYF. In DNA form, the CDR3 reads TGTGCCAGCAGCTCTACAGGGCCCCTCAGCTACGAGCAGTACTTC.

The rearrangement joins TRBV11-2 to TRBJ2-3; D perhaps matches TRBD2 (5 bases). V gave up 0 bases and J gave up 3 bases, with 13 bases separating them. The germline V gene has CDR1 SGHAT and CDR2 FQNNGV. This CDR3 has 16 residues. Written as DNA, the CDR3 is TGTGCCAGCAGCTTAGACGGGCGGGTGGGGACAGATACGCAGTATTTT. This gives the protein CASSLDGRVGTDTQYF.

In this sample, this clone turned up once. The chain is built from TRBV19 and TRBJ2-5, with 8 bases fitting TRBD2. The J call may be faulty, since TRBJ2-7 better matches the DNA end. The V gene's germline CDR1 is LNHDA and CDR2 SQIVND (reference sequence). The CDR3 runs 15 residues. The CDR3 spells CASSHTSGGSYEQYF. DNA of the CDR3: TGTGCCAGTAGTCATACTAGCGGAGGTTCCTACGAGCAGTACTTC.